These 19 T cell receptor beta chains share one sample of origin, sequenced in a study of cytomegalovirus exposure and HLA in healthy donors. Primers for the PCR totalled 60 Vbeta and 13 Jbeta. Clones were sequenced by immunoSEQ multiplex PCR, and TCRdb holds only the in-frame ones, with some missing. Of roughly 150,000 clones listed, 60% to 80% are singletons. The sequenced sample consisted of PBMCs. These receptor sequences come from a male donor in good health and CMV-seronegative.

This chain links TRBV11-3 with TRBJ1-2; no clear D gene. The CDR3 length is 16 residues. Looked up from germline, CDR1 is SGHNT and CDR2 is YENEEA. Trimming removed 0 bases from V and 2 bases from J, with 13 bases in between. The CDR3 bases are TGTGCCAGCAGCTTAGATCCGCGAGCGGGGAACTATGGCTACACCTTC. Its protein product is CASSLDPRAGNYGYTF.

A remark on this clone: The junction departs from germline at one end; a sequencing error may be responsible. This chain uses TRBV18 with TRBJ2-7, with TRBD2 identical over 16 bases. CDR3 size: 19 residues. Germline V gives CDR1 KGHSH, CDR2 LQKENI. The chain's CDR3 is CASSPPGGLAGGQLYEQYF. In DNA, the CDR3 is TGTGCCAGCTCCCCACCGGGGGGACTAGCGGGAGGGCAACTCTACGAGCAGTACTTC. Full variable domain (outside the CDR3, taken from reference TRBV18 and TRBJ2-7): NAGVMQNPRHLVRRRGQEARLRCSPMKGHSHVYWYRQLPEEGLKFMVYLQKENIIDESGMPKERFSAEFPKEGPSILRIQQVVRGDSAAYFCASSPPGGLAGGQLYEQYFGPGTRLTVT.

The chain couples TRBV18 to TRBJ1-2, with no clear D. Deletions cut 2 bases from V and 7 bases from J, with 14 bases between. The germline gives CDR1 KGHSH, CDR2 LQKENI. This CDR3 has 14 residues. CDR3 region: CASSPEASGGGYTF. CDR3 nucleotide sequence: TGTGCCAGCTCACCAGAAGCCTCGGGAGGTGGCTACACCTTC.

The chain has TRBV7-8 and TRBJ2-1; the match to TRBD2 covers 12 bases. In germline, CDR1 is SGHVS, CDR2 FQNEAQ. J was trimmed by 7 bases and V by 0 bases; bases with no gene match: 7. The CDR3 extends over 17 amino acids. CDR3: CASSLAGASGRGNEQFF. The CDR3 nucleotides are TGTGCCAGCAGCTTAGCTGGGGCTAGCGGGAGGGGTAATGAGCAGTTCTTC. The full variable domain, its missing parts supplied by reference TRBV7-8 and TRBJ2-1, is GAGVSQSPRYKVAKRGQDVALRCDPISGHVSLFWYQQALGQGPEFLTYFQNEAQLDKSGLPSDRFFAERPEGSVSTLKIQRTQQEDSAVYLCASSLAGASGRGNEQFFGPGTRLTVL.

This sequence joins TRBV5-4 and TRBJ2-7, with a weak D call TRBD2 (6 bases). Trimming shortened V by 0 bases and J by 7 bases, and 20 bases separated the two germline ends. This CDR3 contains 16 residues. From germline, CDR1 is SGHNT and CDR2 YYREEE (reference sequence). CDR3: CASSLAPGTPSGEQYF. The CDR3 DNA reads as TGTGCCAGCAGCTTGGCGCCCGGGACTCCCAGCGGGGAGCAGTACTTC.

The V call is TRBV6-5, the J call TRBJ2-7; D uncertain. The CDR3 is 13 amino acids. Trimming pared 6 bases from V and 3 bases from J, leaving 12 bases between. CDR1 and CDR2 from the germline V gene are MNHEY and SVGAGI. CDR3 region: CASRSPSDYEQYF. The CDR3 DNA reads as TGTGCCAGCAGGTCCCCTTCAGACTACGAGCAGTACTTC.

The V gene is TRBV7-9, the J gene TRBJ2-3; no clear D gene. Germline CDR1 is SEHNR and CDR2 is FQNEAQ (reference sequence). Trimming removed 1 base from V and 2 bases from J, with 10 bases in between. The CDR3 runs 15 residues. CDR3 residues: CASSLEVAATDTQYF. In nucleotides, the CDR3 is TGTGCCAGCAGCTTAGAGGTAGCTGCCACAGATACGCAGTATTTT.

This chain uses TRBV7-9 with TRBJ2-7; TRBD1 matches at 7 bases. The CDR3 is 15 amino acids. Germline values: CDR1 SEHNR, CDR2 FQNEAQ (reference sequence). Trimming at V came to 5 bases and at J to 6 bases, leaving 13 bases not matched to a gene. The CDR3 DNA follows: TGTGCCAGCAGCCGAGGGGGCTCGGGTCCACTCGAGCAGTACTTC. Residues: CASSRGGSGPLEQYF.

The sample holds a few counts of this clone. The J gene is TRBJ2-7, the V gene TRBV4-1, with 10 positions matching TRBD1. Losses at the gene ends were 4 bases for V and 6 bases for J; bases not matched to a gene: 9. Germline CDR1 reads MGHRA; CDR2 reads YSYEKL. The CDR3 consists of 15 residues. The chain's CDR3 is CASSPEPGQGSEQYF. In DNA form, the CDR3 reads TGCGCCAGCAGCCCAGAACCGGGACAGGGGTCCGAGCAGTACTTC.

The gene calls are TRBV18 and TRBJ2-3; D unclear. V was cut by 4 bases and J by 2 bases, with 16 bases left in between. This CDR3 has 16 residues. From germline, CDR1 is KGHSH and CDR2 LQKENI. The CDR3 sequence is CASSLQGSSYTDTQYF. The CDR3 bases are TGTGCCAGCTCACTCCAAGGTAGCTCATACACAGATACGCAGTATTTT.

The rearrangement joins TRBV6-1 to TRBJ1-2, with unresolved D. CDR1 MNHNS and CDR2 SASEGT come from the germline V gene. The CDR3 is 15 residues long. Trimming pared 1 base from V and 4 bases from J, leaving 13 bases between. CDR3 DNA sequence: TGTGCCAGCAGTGAAGGCCCCATTCCAGTCTATGGCTACACCTTC. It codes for CASSEGPIPVYGYTF.

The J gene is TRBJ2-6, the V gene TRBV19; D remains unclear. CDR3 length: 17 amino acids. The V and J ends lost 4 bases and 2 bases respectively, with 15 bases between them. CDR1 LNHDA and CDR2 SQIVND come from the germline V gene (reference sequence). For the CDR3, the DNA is TGTGCCAGTAGTACCCAGTGGCGGTCTACTGGGGCCAACGTCCTGACTTTC. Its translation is CASSTQWRSTGANVLTF.

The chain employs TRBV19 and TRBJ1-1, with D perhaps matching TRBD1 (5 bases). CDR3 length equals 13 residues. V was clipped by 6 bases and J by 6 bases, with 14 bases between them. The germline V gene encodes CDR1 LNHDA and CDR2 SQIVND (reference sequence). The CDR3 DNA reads TGTGCCAGTAGGAAAGACAGAGGAGCTGAAGCTTTCTTT. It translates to CASRKDRGAEAFF.

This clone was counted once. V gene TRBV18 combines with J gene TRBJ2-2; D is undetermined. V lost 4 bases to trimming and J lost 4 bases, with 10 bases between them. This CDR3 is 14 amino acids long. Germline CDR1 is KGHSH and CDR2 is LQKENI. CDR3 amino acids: CASSLNGFTGELFF. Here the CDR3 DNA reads TGTGCCAGCTCACTAAACGGGTTCACCGGGGAGCTGTTTTTT.

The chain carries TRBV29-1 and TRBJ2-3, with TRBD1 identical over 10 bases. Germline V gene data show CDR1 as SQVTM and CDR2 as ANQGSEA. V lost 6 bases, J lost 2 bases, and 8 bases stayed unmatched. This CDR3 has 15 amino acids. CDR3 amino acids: CSVMGTGVTTDTQYF. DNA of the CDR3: TGCAGCGTAATGGGGACAGGGGTTACCACAGATACGCAGTATTTT.

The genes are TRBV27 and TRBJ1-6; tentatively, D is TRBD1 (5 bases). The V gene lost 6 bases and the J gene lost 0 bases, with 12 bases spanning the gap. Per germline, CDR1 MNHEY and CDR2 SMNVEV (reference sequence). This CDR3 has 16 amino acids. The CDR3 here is CASSYRQSSYNSPLHF. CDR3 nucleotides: TGTGCCAGCAGCTACAGGCAGAGCTCCTATAATTCACCCCTCCACTTT.

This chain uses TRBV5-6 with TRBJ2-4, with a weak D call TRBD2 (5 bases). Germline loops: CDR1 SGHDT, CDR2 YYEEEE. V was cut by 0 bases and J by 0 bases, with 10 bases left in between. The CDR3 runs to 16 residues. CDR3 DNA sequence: TGTGCCAGCAGCTTGGGGGCTAGCTTAGCCAAAAACATTCAGTACTTC. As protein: CASSLGASLAKNIQYF.

CDR3 nucleotide sequence: TGCGCCAGCAGCCCGTGGGGGGGGCAAGAGACCCAGTACTTC. It is translated as CASSPWGGQETQYF. This chain joins TRBV5-1 and TRBJ2-5, with 7 bases that match TRBD2. The CDR3 has 14 residues. V trimming: 4 bases; J trimming: 2 bases; junction bases outside the gene matches: 5. CDR1 and CDR2 from the germline V gene are SGHRS and YFSETQ.

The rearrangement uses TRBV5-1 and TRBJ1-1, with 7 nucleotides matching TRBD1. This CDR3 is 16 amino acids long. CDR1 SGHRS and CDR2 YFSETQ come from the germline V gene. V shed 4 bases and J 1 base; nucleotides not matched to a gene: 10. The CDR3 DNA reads TGCGCCAGCAGCCCCGGAGTACGACAGGGGAACACTGAAGCTTTCTTT. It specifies CASSPGVRQGNTEAFF.